The next 29 T cell receptor beta chains were all read from a single sample in a study of blood T cell repertoires in COVID-19. Profiled with immunoSEQ multiplex PCR; TCRdb holds only in-frame clones, not every one. This table holds 150,000 to 200,000 clones, roughly 80% found once. The specimen sequenced was peripheral blood. The receptors come from a woman aged 70-85 years with COVID-19, enrolled during active disease.

The chain has TRBV7-8 and TRBJ2-5; weak D call: TRBD2 (5 bases). V was pared by 5 bases and J by 4 bases, with 14 bases between. Germline assignment: CDR1 SGHVS and CDR2 FQNEAQ. This CDR3 region has 14 residues. CDR3 sequence reads: CASSPAGVGETQYF. In DNA, the CDR3 is TGTGCCAGCAGCCCCGCCGGGGTGGGAGAGACCCAGTACTTC.

Only a few counts were recorded for this clone. The V and J genes are TRBV5-4 and TRBJ2-7; 9 positions agree with TRBD2. CDR3 length: 15 residues. Germline V lookup: CDR1 SGHNT, CDR2 YYREEE (reference sequence). J was trimmed by 5 bases and V by 0 bases; bases with no gene match: 6. CDR3 loop: CASSLVSSGINEQYF. The CDR3 nucleotides are TGTGCCAGCAGCTTGGTCTCTAGCGGGATTAACGAGCAGTACTTC.

The chain combines TRBV7-2 with TRBJ2-4, with TRBD2 identical over 8 bases. Germline trimming cut 5 bases from V and 7 bases from J; bases unmatched to any gene: 7. Looked up from germline, CDR1 is SGHTA and CDR2 is FQGNSA. CDR3 length: 14 residues. This chain's CDR3 is CASSTRGGINIQYF. Here the CDR3 DNA reads TGTGCCAGCAGCACCCGCGGGGGGATTAACATTCAGTACTTC. Variable domain in full (rest from reference TRBV7-2 and TRBJ2-4): GAGVSQSPSNKVTEKGKDVELRCDPISGHTALYWYRQSLGQGLEFLIYFQGNSAPDKSGLPSDRFSAERTGGSVSTLTIQRTQQEDSAVYLCASSTRGGINIQYFGAGTRLSVL.

This clone was detected a few times. The same CDR3 also results from other DNA sequences found in this sample. The chain carries TRBV7-2 and TRBJ2-5; 11 bases fit TRBD1. The CDR3 is 16 amino acids. Germline assignment: CDR1 SGHTA and CDR2 FQGNSA. The V gene end was trimmed by 2 bases and the J gene end by 5 bases; junction bases not matched to a gene: 7. The CDR3 bases are TGTGCCAGCAGCTTATTGAGGACAGGGGGCAGGGAGACCCAGTACTTC. Its translation is CASSLLRTGGRETQYF.

The genes are TRBV13 and TRBJ2-7; TRBD2 matches at 9 bases. The germline gives CDR1 PRHDT, CDR2 FYEKMQ (reference sequence). The CDR3 runs to 15 residues. V was pared by 5 bases and J by 0 bases, with 5 bases of the junction left unmatched. The DNA for the CDR3 is TGTGCCAGCAGCCCTTATAGCGGGAGCTCCTACGAGCAGTACTTC. Its translation: CASSPYSGSSYEQYF. Filled out from reference TRBV13 and TRBJ2-7, the complete variable domain reads AAGVIQSPRHLIKEKRETATLKCYPIPRHDTVYWYQQGPGQDPQFLISFYEKMQSDKGSIPDRFSAQQFSDYHSELNMSSLELGDSALYFCASSPYSGSSYEQYFGPGTRLTVT.

This clone has a count of ten or more. V gene TRBV27 combines with J gene TRBJ2-7; the match to TRBD2 covers 12 bases. This CDR3 region has 17 residues. From germline, CDR1 is MNHEY and CDR2 SMNVEV (reference sequence). The trim removed 10 bases at V and 3 bases at J, leaving 16 bases unmatched. CDR3 sequence reads: CATSRARLAGALYEQYF. The CDR3 bases are TGTGCCACCTCCCGGGCCCGACTAGCGGGGGCCCTCTACGAGCAGTACTTC.

V is TRBV12-3 or TRBV12-4 and J is TRBJ1-1, with D unresolved. This CDR3 spans 11 amino acids. Trimming took off 5 bases at V and 6 bases at J, with 7 bases between the two ends. The CDR3 DNA reads TGTGCCAGCAGTCGAGGGCCTGAAGCTTTCTTT. This translates into CASSRGPEAFF.

The chain uses TRBV28 and TRBJ2-7; 8 positions match TRBD2. Germline V gives CDR1 MDHEN, CDR2 SYDVKM. There are 13 residues in the CDR3. The V and J ends lost 7 bases and 3 bases, in that order; junction bases with no gene match: 5. The CDR3 coding sequence is TGTGCCAGCAAGGCGGGAGGCATCTACGAGCAGTACTTC. Translated: CASKAGGIYEQYF.

The gene calls are TRBV27 and TRBJ2-7, with 8 bases that match TRBD2. The V gene end was trimmed by 4 bases and the J gene end by 2 bases; junction bases not matched to a gene: 16. Germline CDR1 MNHEY, CDR2 SMNVEV (reference sequence). The CDR3 extends over 18 amino acids. The CDR3 sequence is CASSSERESVRMAYEQYF. The CDR3 DNA reads TGTGCCAGCAGTTCGGAGCGGGAGAGTGTACGGATGGCCTACGAGCAGTACTTC.

The chain carries TRBV29-1 and TRBJ1-2, with D maybe TRBD1 (6 bases). Trimming took off 4 bases at V and 3 bases at J, with 15 bases between the two ends. This CDR3 region has 14 residues. Germline loops: CDR1 SQVTM, CDR2 ANQGSEA. Here the CDR3 reads CSVAQGTVDYGYTF. CDR3 nucleotide sequence: TGCAGCGTTGCACAGGGTACCGTCGACTATGGCTACACCTTC.

The rearrangement links TRBV5-5 to TRBJ1-1, with D tentatively TRBD1 (5 bases). This CDR3 is 15 amino acids long. Trimming pared 4 bases from V and 10 bases from J, leaving 23 bases between. Germline V CDR1 and CDR2: SGHKS, YYEKEE (reference sequence). For the CDR3, the DNA is TGTGCCAGCAGCCTGACAGAAATTCCTCTTTATGGAGCTTTCTTT. It encodes CASSLTEIPLYGAFF.

The V call is TRBV14, the J call TRBJ2-2; 9 bases align to TRBD2. This CDR3 is 14 amino acids long. Germline CDR1 and CDR2: SGHDN and FVKESK. With 4 bases clipped from V and 7 bases from J, the junction kept 4 bases outside the gene matches. The CDR3 here is CASSRGLAIGELFF. The CDR3, as DNA: TGTGCCAGCAGCCGCGGACTAGCGATCGGGGAGCTGTTTTTT. The complete variable domain, with remaining parts taken from reference TRBV14 and TRBJ2-2, reads EAGVTQFPSHSVIEKGQTVTLRCDPISGHDNLYWYRRVMGKEIKFLLHFVKESKQDESGMPNNRFLAERTGGTYSTLKVQPAELEDSGVYFCASSRGLAIGELFFGEGSRLTVL.

The gene calls are TRBV12-3 or TRBV12-4 and TRBJ2-3; a weak D match, TRBD2 (5 bases). V gave up 4 bases and J gave up 7 bases, with 6 bases separating them. This CDR3 is built from 11 residues. As DNA, the CDR3 is TGTGCCAGCAGTTACGGGAATACGCAGTATTTT. Encoded protein: CASSYGNTQYF.

The rearrangement joins TRBV7-6 to TRBJ2-7; no clear D gene. CDR1 and CDR2 from the germline V gene are SGHVS and FNYEAQ. The CDR3 is 16 amino acids. The germline V and J ends were trimmed by 1 base and 3 bases, with 16 bases remaining between them. CDR3 sequence (DNA): TGTGCCAGCAGCTTAGTTGGGCAGACCCCTTTCTACGAGCAGTACTTC. As protein: CASSLVGQTPFYEQYF.

The chain recombines TRBV28 with TRBJ2-7; 8 positions match TRBD1. The germline CDR1 and CDR2 sequences are MDHEN and SYDVKM. V shed 5 bases and J 2 bases; nucleotides not matched to a gene: 17. The CDR3 is 18 amino acids. The CDR3 nucleotides are TGTGCCAGCAGTCTCTATACTGGACAGGGAGACTCTCCCTACGAGCAGTACTTC. Its protein is CASSLYTGQGDSPYEQYF.

The chain carries TRBV28 and TRBJ2-4; D might be TRBD1 (8 bases). V dropped 9 bases and J dropped 7 bases, with 19 bases sitting between them. The CDR3 has 14 residues. CDR1 MDHEN and CDR2 SYDVKM come from the germline V gene. DNA for the CDR3: TGTGCCAGTAGGATGAACAGGGGGGGGAACATTCAGTACTTC. Translated, it gives CASRMNRGGNIQYF.

The rearrangement joins TRBV5-1 to TRBJ2-3, with a tentative D call TRBD1 (6 bases). Trimming removed 2 bases at V and 4 bases at J, with 11 bases between. CDR3 length: 14 amino acids. CDR1 is SGHRS, CDR2 YFSETQ, per germline. For the CDR3, the DNA is TGCGCCAGCAGCTTACAGGGAATTGCAGATACGCAGTATTTT. It encodes CASSLQGIADTQYF.

The genes are TRBV11-3 and TRBJ2-1, with a tentative D call TRBD2 (6 bases). The length of the CDR3 is 14 residues. Germline V gene data show CDR1 as SGHNT and CDR2 as YENEEA. Between the trimmed V and J ends, which lost 4 bases and 10 bases, there was a span of 17 bases. The CDR3 protein is CASSSAQSRGEQFF. The CDR3, as DNA: TGTGCCAGCAGCTCCGCCCAATCCCGGGGGGAGCAGTTCTTC.

This chain uses TRBV15 with TRBJ1-5, with TRBD1 as a possible D gene (6 bases). This CDR3 contains 14 residues. The V end lost 0 bases, the J end lost 6 bases, and 9 bases lay between the germline ends. Germline-derived CDR1 and CDR2 are LNHNV and YYDKDF (reference sequence). The DNA of the CDR3 is TGTGCCACCAGCAGAGACGGGGGGCCTCAGCCCCAGCATTTT. It is translated as CATSRDGGPQPQHF.

The chain carries TRBV24-1 and TRBJ1-2, with 7 bases lining up with TRBD1. The junction had 8 bases not matched to a gene; V was cut back by 3 bases and J by 11 bases. The CDR3 loop spans 13 amino acids. Germline V lookup: CDR1 KGHDR, CDR2 SFDVKD. The CDR3 sequence: CATSDAGTESYTF. CDR3 DNA: TGTGCCACCAGTGATGCTGGGACAGAGTCTTACACCTTC.

This clone was detected only once. The V and J genes are TRBV2 and TRBJ2-6; D gene uncertain. The V gene lost 6 bases and the J gene lost 0 bases, with 9 bases spanning the gap. The CDR3 totals 15 residues. Germline assignment: CDR1 SNHLY and CDR2 FYNNEI. In nucleotides, the CDR3 is TGTGCCAGCAGGGTAGCCAACTCTGGGGCCAACGTCCTGACTTTC. Protein: CASRVANSGANVLTF.

The chain combines TRBV28 with TRBJ2-5, with D perhaps TRBD1 (6 bases). Trimming stripped 7 bases from V and 5 bases from J, with 26 bases between. This CDR3 comprises 17 residues. Germline CDR1 and CDR2: MDHEN and SYDVKM. The CDR3 loop reads CASKGFVSGVEGETQYF. The CDR3 coding sequence is TGTGCCAGCAAGGGCTTTGTCTCAGGGGTTGAAGGCGAGACCCAGTACTTC.

The V gene is TRBV10-1, the J gene TRBJ2-5; 8 bases line up with TRBD1. The V and J ends lost 5 bases and 4 bases, in that order; junction bases with no gene match: 3. This CDR3 has 13 amino acids. From germline, CDR1 is WNHNN and CDR2 SYGVQD (reference sequence). Written as DNA, the CDR3 is TGCGCCAGCAGTTCCCAGGGGGCAGAGACCCAGTACTTC. Its protein product is CASSSQGAETQYF.

This clone was observed once. The genes are TRBV5-4 and TRBJ1-1; weak D call: TRBD1 (5 bases). The V end lost 7 bases, the J end lost 7 bases, and 20 bases lay between the germline ends. The CDR3 totals 14 residues. Germline loops: CDR1 SGHNT, CDR2 YYREEE (reference sequence). CDR3 DNA sequence: TGTGCCAGCTACCCCCTTGGAGACCAGGGTGAAGCTTTCTTT. Its translation is CASYPLGDQGEAFF. Combining the CDR3 with reference TRBV5-4 and TRBJ1-1 gives the whole variable domain ETGVTQSPTHLIKTRGQQVTLRCSSQSGHNTVSWYQQALGQGPQFIFQYYREEENGRGNFPPRFSGLQFPNYSSELNVNALELDDSALYLCASYPLGDQGEAFFGQGTRLTVV.

V is TRBV19 and J is TRBJ1-2; D is perhaps TRBD1 (5 bases). The V gene lost 5 bases and the J gene lost 7 bases, with 23 bases spanning the gap. This CDR3 has 16 residues. Germline CDR1 reads LNHDA; CDR2 reads SQIVND (reference sequence). The CDR3 here is CASSLSTGAGSIGYTF. CDR3 nucleotide sequence: TGTGCCAGTAGTCTTTCAACTGGGGCAGGGTCTATTGGCTACACCTTC. Full variable domain (outside the CDR3, taken from reference TRBV19 and TRBJ1-2): DGGITQSPKYLFRKEGQNVTLSCEQNLNHDAMYWYRQDPGQGLRLIYYSQIVNDFQKGDIAEGYSVSREKKESFPLTVTSAQKNPTAFYLCASSLSTGAGSIGYTFGSGTRLTVV.

This clone was seen only a few times. The chain carries TRBV5-1 and TRBJ1-3; D is ambiguous. The CDR3 is 14 amino acids. The V gene lost 1 base and the J gene lost 0 bases, with 5 bases spanning the gap. Germline-derived CDR1 and CDR2 are SGHRS and YFSETQ. The CDR3 sequence is CASSLTSSGNTIYF. DNA for the CDR3: TGCGCCAGCAGCTTGACCAGCTCTGGAAACACCATATATTTT.

The chain employs TRBV5-1 and TRBJ1-1, with 9 bases that match TRBD1. The trim removed 3 bases at V and 4 bases at J, leaving 7 bases unmatched. The CDR3 is 15 amino acids. In germline, CDR1 is SGHRS, CDR2 YFSETQ. The DNA for the CDR3 is TGCGCCAGCAGCTCACAGGGGGCGGGGGGCACTGAAGCTTTCTTT. As protein: CASSSQGAGGTEAFF.

This rearrangement joins TRBV6-5 to TRBJ1-2; D ambiguous. The CDR3 totals 12 residues. Trimming pared 4 bases from V and 6 bases from J, leaving 9 bases between. Germline V gene data show CDR1 as MNHEY and CDR2 as SVGAGI. CDR3 sequence: CASSSRRDGYTF. CDR3 sequence (DNA): TGTGCCAGCAGTTCCCGCCGGGATGGCTACACCTTC.

In the case of this clone: At the DNA level, this CDR3 is encoded by other sequences in the same sample as well. V usage is TRBV28 and J usage is TRBJ1-2; maybe TRBD1 (5 bases). Germline values: CDR1 MDHEN, CDR2 SYDVKM. The CDR3 runs to 13 residues. Between the trimmed V and J ends, which lost 4 bases and 4 bases, there was a span of 10 bases. The CDR3 sequence: CASSWGGGYGYTF. CDR3 sequence (DNA): TGTGCCAGCAGTTGGGGGGGTGGCTATGGCTACACCTTC.